This T cell receptor (beta chain) appears in the sequencing data of a study of molecular identifiers for immune sequencing clone quantification. Turning to the study itself: Sequencing covered four of five parts into which replicate RNA from approximately 20,000 or 100,000 naive CD8 cells was split.

Investigators produced naive CD8 libraries from approximately 20,000 to 980,000 sorted cells, drawing on 10%, 30% or 50% RNA. A CD8+CD4-CCR7+CD45RA+ gate was used to sort naive CD8 T cells. The germline gives CDR1 DFQATT, CDR2 SNEGSKA (reference sequence). This CDR3 region has 20 residues. The use of previously described methods and listed TCR primers produced the bulk TCR libraries. One entry per CDR3 protein results from TCRdb running MiXCR on the PCR reads. Among roughly 630,000 distinct CDR3 sequences listed, roughly 27% were seen once. This receptor was identified in a human donor in good health. Some libraries in this study had Jurkat cell RNA spiked in. Sequencing was performed on naive CD8+ T cells from blood, with Jurkat cell RNA spiked in. Subset in this sample: FACS-sorted CD8+CD4-CCR7+CD45RA+ naive T cells. The chain couples TRBV20-1 to TRBJ2-3; no definite D call. The better agreement between TRBJ1-5 and the DNA end casts doubt on the J call. CDR3 amino acids: CSARDHQEILANAEVYTQHF. The CDR3 bases are TGCAGTGCTAGAGATCACCAGGAGATACTAGCGAACGCCGAGGTGTATACGCAGCATTTT.